Following are 5 T cell receptor beta chains from one sample sequenced in a study of human T cells and chemical hapten exposure. One entry per CDR3 protein, called by TCRdb with MiXCR from the RACE reads. The profile shows approximately 34,000 distinct CDR3 sequences, less than 6% of them singletons. Time point: healthy volunteer bleed at 6 weeks. Unseparated into fractions, whole blood served as the source from which total RNA was extracted. Sequencing was carried out using whole blood. Receptor source: a human donor in good health. Some clones in this sample may be carry-over from other donors' samples.

This clonotype was picked up many times. This chain joins TRBV7-2 and TRBJ2-3, with TRBD2 as a possible D gene (5 bases). The CDR3 extends over 13 amino acids. Between the trimmed V and J ends, which lost 8 bases and 5 bases, there was a span of 14 bases. CDR1 and CDR2 from the germline V gene are SGHTA and FQGNSA. CDR3 sequence (DNA): TGTGCCAGCTCGCCGGAAGCGGAAGATACGCAGTATTTT. This codes for CASSPEAEDTQYF.

At least ten counts were recorded for this clonotype. The chain couples TRBV10-3 to TRBJ1-6, with 8 bases aligning to TRBD1. The germline gives CDR1 ENHRY, CDR2 SYGVKD. The CDR3 runs 13 residues. Trimming cost V 7 bases and J 8 bases; bases outside gene matches: 4. CDR3 in amino acids: CAIKTGEDSPLHF. The CDR3 DNA sequence: TGTGCCATCAAGACAGGGGAGGATTCACCCCTCCACTTT.

This clonotype has a count of ten or more. V is TRBV7-9 and J is TRBJ2-7; perhaps TRBD2 as D (6 bases). Germline V lookup: CDR1 SEHNR, CDR2 FQNEAQ (reference sequence). The CDR3 totals 13 residues. V was trimmed by 5 bases and J by 5 bases, leaving 13 bases between them. The CDR3 nucleotides read TGTGCCAGCAGCCTTGGACTACTAGACGAGCAGTACTTC. It specifies CASSLGLLDEQYF.

V usage is TRBV5-1 and J usage is TRBJ1-6; D might be TRBD1 (5 bases). Germline V gives CDR1 SGHRS, CDR2 YFSETQ. CDR3 length equals 14 residues. The V end was cut by 4 bases, the J end by 8 bases, with 13 bases between. The CDR3 region has the DNA TGCGCCAGCAGCGCGAGGGGTCGAGATTCACCCCTCCACTTT. Protein: CASSARGRDSPLHF. Combining the CDR3 with reference TRBV5-1 and TRBJ1-6 gives the whole variable domain KAGVTQTPRYLIKTRGQQVTLSCSPISGHRSVSWYQQTPGQGLQFLFEYFSETQRNKGNFPGRFSGRQFSNSRSEMNVSTLELGDSALYLCASSARGRDSPLHFGNGTRLTVT.

This clonotype came up a few times. The genes are TRBV20-1 and TRBJ2-5; D unclear. Germline CDR1 and CDR2: DFQATT and SNEGSKA (reference sequence). The CDR3 is 12 amino acids. V gave up 1 base and J gave up 3 bases, with 6 bases separating them. CDR3 sequence: CSARVGKETQYF. The CDR3 nucleotides are TGCAGTGCTAGAGTGGGGAAAGAGACCCAGTACTTC.